This section outlines one T cell receptor (beta chain) sequence together with its context. The antigen remains unidentified. V dropped 1 base and J dropped 1 base, with 9 bases sitting between them. CDR3 length: 15 amino acids. CDR1 MNHEY and CDR2 SMNVEV come from the germline V gene (reference sequence). The sample originates from a study of blood T cells in healthy people across ages. Study context: Capturing about one barcoded beta molecule per two T cells was achieved by template switching.

Using a J-beta primer mix together with a sample-barcoded 5' primer, a second PCR was run for roughly 6 to 12 cycles. MiXCR was run by TCRdb on the 5' RACE reads, yielding one entry per CDR3 protein. The repertoire holds roughly 1.7 million distinct CDR3 sequences, about 35% seen once, with approximately 11% in the top ten. Study-wide results and caveats: The percentage of naive T cells correlated strongly with TCR beta diversity. In the absence of known donor CMV status, changes in expanded clonotypes were possibly confounded.

The receptor comes from a woman in her twenties or thirties in good health. This chain links TRBV27 with TRBJ2-3; D call uncertain. Sequences were obtained from blood. DNA of the CDR3: TGTGCCAGCAGTTTATATGGTTTGGGCACAGATACGCAGTATTTT. Protein product: CASSLYGLGTDTQYF.